A single sample is the source of the 13 T cell receptor beta chains below, sequenced in a study of cytomegalovirus exposure and HLA in healthy donors (dated by TCRdb to the late 2010s). The method behind the library was the immunoSEQ multiplex PCR assay. A mixture of 60 forward primers for TCR Vbeta segments and 13 reverse primers for TCR Jbeta segments was used in the multiplex PCR. TCRdb's version of the immuneACCESS table is confined to in-frame rearrangements and falls short of the full clone set. An unresolved V gene accounts for under half of the shortfall where checked; the remainder is of unknown origin. This sample has over 150,000 clones in its table, and 65% to 70% of those were observed once. The leading ten clones occupy roughly 4.4% of the sample. Specimen: PBMCs. These receptors all come from a woman under 30 in good health and CMV-seropositive.

The V call is TRBV7-3, the J call TRBJ2-5, with TRBD1 identical over 10 bases. Germline values: CDR1 SGHTA, CDR2 FQGTGA. CDR3 length equals 15 residues. Losses at the gene ends were 5 bases for V and 4 bases for J; bases not matched to a gene: 7. In nucleotides, the CDR3 is TGTGCCAGCAGCCCCCGGGGACAGGGGATAGAGACCCAGTACTTC. Its protein product is CASSPRGQGIETQYF.

The table lists this clone with a few counts. This chain links TRBV4-2 with TRBJ2-2; 10 nucleotides agree with TRBD1. The CDR3 loop spans 16 amino acids. V gave up 6 bases and J gave up 2 bases; unmatched junction bases: 6. From germline, CDR1 is LGHNA and CDR2 YNFKEQ. CDR3 residues: CASRIRTGGNTGELFF. The CDR3 DNA follows: TGTGCCAGCAGGATAAGGACAGGGGGAAACACCGGGGAGCTGTTTTTT.

V usage is TRBV30 and J usage is TRBJ2-1; 10 nucleotides align to TRBD2. CDR3 length: 15 residues. The germline CDR1 and CDR2 sequences are GTSNPN and SVGIG (reference sequence). V gave up 4 bases and J gave up 4 bases; unmatched junction bases: 7. The DNA of the CDR3 is TGTGCCTGGAAGCCTAGCGGGAGAGAGTACAATGAGCAGTTCTTC. Translation: CAWKPSGREYNEQFF.

This chain joins TRBV9 and TRBJ2-5; 10 positions match TRBD2. Germline CDR1 is SGDLS and CDR2 is YYNGEE. CDR3 size: 15 residues. Trimming took 9 bases from V and 0 from J; bases not matched to a gene: 8. The CDR3 is CAIVRLAGDQETQYF. The CDR3 nucleotides read TGTGCCATTGTTCGACTAGCGGGCGACCAAGAGACCCAGTACTTC. The complete variable domain, with remaining parts taken from reference TRBV9 and TRBJ2-5, reads DSGVTQTPKHLITATGQRVTLRCSPRSGDLSVYWYQQSLDQGLQFLIQYYNGEERAKGNILERFSAQQFPDLHSELNLSSLELGDSALYFCAIVRLAGDQETQYFGPGTRLLVL.

This chain links TRBV27 with TRBJ2-7, with TRBD2 identical over 9 bases. Germline CDR1 and CDR2: MNHEY and SMNVEV (reference sequence). V lost 6 bases, J lost 2 bases, and 2 bases stayed unmatched. CDR3 length equals 13 residues. CDR3 bases: TGTGCCAGCAGACTAGCGGGCGCCTACGAGCAGTACTTC. Encoded protein: CASRLAGAYEQYF.

This chain uses TRBV6-6 with TRBJ1-4; 8 bases line up with TRBD1. Unmatched junction bases numbered 12, after V lost 7 bases and J lost 5 bases. Germline values: CDR1 MNHNY, CDR2 SVGAGI (reference sequence). CDR3 size: 16 residues. The CDR3 spells CASTIPDYRGNEKLFF. The CDR3 DNA is TGTGCCAGCACCATCCCGGATTACAGGGGGAATGAAAAACTGTTTTTT.

The rearrangement uses TRBV21-1 and TRBJ1-5; TRBD1 reflects the table's D call only, with no check against the DNA. TRBV21-1 is described as a pseudogene. The CDR3 is 14 residues long. The chain's CDR3 is CASSTQGANQPQHF. For the CDR3, the DNA is TGTGCCAGCAGCACTCAGGGGGCGAATCAGCCCCAGCATTTT.

In nucleotides, the CDR3 is TGTGCCAGCAGCTTAGTAAGATCGGGTACTGAAGCTTTCTTT. Translating it yields CASSLVRSGTEAFF. The rearrangement joins TRBV7-9 to TRBJ1-1; D is ambiguous. Germline V gene data show CDR1 as SEHNR and CDR2 as FQNEAQ (reference sequence). V lost 1 base and J lost 5, with 11 bases in between. The CDR3 loop spans 14 amino acids.

V gene TRBV6-5 combines with J gene TRBJ2-4; D gene uncertain. Germline CDR1 and CDR2: MNHEY and SVGAGI. Between the trimmed V and J ends, which lost 9 bases and 0 bases, there was a span of 12 bases. The CDR3 sequence is 14 residues long. The CDR3: CASCEDLAKNIQYF. The CDR3 region has the DNA TGTGCCAGTTGTGAGGATCTAGCCAAAAACATTCAGTACTTC.

The chain has TRBV30 and TRBJ1-5; tentative D call: TRBD1 (5 bases). V was trimmed by 0 bases and J by 6 bases, leaving 9 bases between them. Germline V CDR1 and CDR2: GTSNPN, SVGIG (reference sequence). This CDR3 is 13 amino acids long. This CDR3 reads CAWSVQEGQPQHF. For the CDR3, the DNA is TGTGCCTGGAGTGTACAGGAAGGTCAGCCCCAGCATTTT.

V and J are TRBV4-2 and TRBJ2-7, with D possibly TRBD1 on 7 matching bases. Trimming removed 3 bases from V and 6 bases from J, with 15 bases in between. CDR1 and CDR2 from the germline V gene are LGHNA and YNFKEQ. This CDR3 is 14 amino acids long. CDR3 in amino acids: CASSQADRRGEQYF. In DNA, the CDR3 is TGTGCCAGCAGCCAGGCGGACAGGAGGGGCGAGCAGTACTTC.

V usage is TRBV27 and J usage is TRBJ2-7, with 7 nucleotides matching TRBD1. The J segment lost 5 bases and the V segment lost 6 bases, leaving 7 bases of the junction unmatched. The CDR3 runs to 13 residues. Germline lookup yields CDR1 MNHEY and CDR2 SMNVEV (reference sequence). CDR3: CASRNQGVNEQYF. CDR3 DNA: TGTGCCAGCAGGAACCAGGGGGTCAACGAGCAGTACTTC.

CDR3 sequence reads: CASTQGPNQPQHF. The CDR3 DNA reads as TGTGCCAGCACTCAGGGTCCGAATCAGCCCCAGCATTTT. This chain connects TRBV2 to TRBJ1-5, with D tentatively TRBD1 (5 bases). The ends were cut back, 7 bases at V and 4 bases at J, with 11 bases in the middle. Germline CDR1 is SNHLY and CDR2 is FYNNEI. The CDR3 sequence is 13 residues long.